Listed here are 8 T cell receptor beta chains from one sample, sequenced in a study of long-term antiretroviral therapy in people with HIV. At survey level, the immunoSEQ assay was run in its v3.0 version. Sequencing was performed with immunoSEQ multiplex PCR; in TCRdb, only in-frame clones are kept and a portion is missing. This table holds about 21,000 clones, approximately 84% found once. The sample was unsorted PBMCs, taken 0.5 years after starting antiretroviral therapy. The receptors were sampled from a young man with HIV.

The V gene is TRBV25-1, the J gene TRBJ2-7; D remains unclear. The CDR3 totals 13 residues. Trimming shortened V by 7 bases and J by 0 bases, and 10 bases separated the two germline ends. The germline gives CDR1 MGHDK, CDR2 SYGVNS. CDR3 sequence: CASTQELSYEQYF. In DNA, the CDR3 is TGTGCCAGCACGCAGGAGCTCTCCTACGAGCAGTACTTC.

The chain uses TRBV18 and TRBJ1-1; tentative D call: TRBD1 (5 bases). The V gene's germline CDR1 is KGHSH and CDR2 LQKENI. The CDR3 totals 16 residues. V was clipped by 3 bases and J by 1 base, with 15 bases between them. The CDR3 reads CASSPTATYQNTEAFF. The CDR3 nucleotides read TGTGCCAGCTCACCGACAGCCACTTACCAGAACACTGAAGCTTTCTTT.

This clone was observed a few times. This chain uses TRBV14 with TRBJ2-7, with 9 bases aligning to TRBD1. This CDR3 has 12 amino acids. Per germline, CDR1 SGHDN and CDR2 FVKESK. J gave up 6 bases and V 7 bases, and 4 bases lay outside the gene matches. CDR3 sequence reads: CASNRGLGEQYF. The CDR3 DNA follows: TGTGCCAGCAACAGGGGGCTGGGCGAGCAGTACTTC.

The chain is built from TRBV19 and TRBJ1-5; no clear D gene. CDR3 length equals 17 residues. Per germline, CDR1 LNHDA and CDR2 SQIVND (reference sequence). V was shortened by 5 bases and J by 3 bases, with 20 bases between the two germline ends. In DNA form, the CDR3 reads TGTGCCAGTAGTGGGATGTCGGCAAACCAATTCAATCAGCCCCAGCATTTT. It codes for CASSGMSANQFNQPQHF. The full variable domain, in which reference TRBV19 and TRBJ1-5 provide the parts outside the CDR3, is DGGITQSPKYLFRKEGQNVTLSCEQNLNHDAMYWYRQDPGQGLRLIYYSQIVNDFQKGDIAEGYSVSREKKESFPLTVTSAQKNPTAFYLCASSGMSANQFNQPQHFGDGTRLSIL.

The gene calls are TRBV19 and TRBJ2-3; D possibly uses TRBD1 or TRBD2 (5 bases each). Trimming stripped 3 bases from V and 3 bases from J, with 10 bases between. The germline V gene has CDR1 LNHDA and CDR2 SQIVND (reference sequence). The CDR3 is 14 amino acids. The CDR3 DNA is TGTGCCAGTAGTATCAAGGGACCTACAGATACGCAGTATTTT. It is translated as CASSIKGPTDTQYF.

This rearrangement joins TRBV28 to TRBJ2-7, with TRBD1 identical over 7 bases. CDR3 length: 14 amino acids. The V gene's germline CDR1 is MDHEN and CDR2 SYDVKM. With V trimmed by 1 base and J by 2 bases, 2 bases remained unmatched. CDR3 loop: CASSLYRGPYEQYF. The CDR3 DNA follows: TGTGCCAGCAGTTTATATAGGGGGCCCTACGAGCAGTACTTC.

The chain has TRBV7-9 and TRBJ2-7; D may be TRBD1 (5 bases). The V end was cut by 7 bases, the J end by 0 bases, with 19 bases between. The germline CDR1 and CDR2 sequences are SEHNR and FQNEAQ (reference sequence). This CDR3 is 16 amino acids long. CDR3 residues: CASTPGWGRSSYEQYF. CDR3 nucleotides: TGTGCCAGCACCCCAGGGTGGGGAAGGAGCTCCTACGAGCAGTACTTC.

The rearrangement uses TRBV6-5 and TRBJ2-3; D ambiguous. The V end was cut by 2 bases, the J end by 1 base, with 7 bases between. CDR3 size: 14 residues. Per the germline V gene, CDR1 is MNHEY and CDR2 is SVGAGI. In DNA form, the CDR3 reads TGTGCCAGCAGTTACAACGGCGGCACAGATACGCAGTATTTT. Amino acids: CASSYNGGTDTQYF.